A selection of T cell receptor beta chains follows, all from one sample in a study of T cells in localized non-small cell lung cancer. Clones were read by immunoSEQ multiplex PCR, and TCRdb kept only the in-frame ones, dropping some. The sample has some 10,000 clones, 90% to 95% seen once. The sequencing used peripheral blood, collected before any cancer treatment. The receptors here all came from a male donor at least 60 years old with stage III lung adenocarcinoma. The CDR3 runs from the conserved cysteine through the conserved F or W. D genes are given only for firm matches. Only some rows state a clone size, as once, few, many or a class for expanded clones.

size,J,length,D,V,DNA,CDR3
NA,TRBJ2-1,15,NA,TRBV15,TGTGCCACCAGCAGAGATTGGGGCAGGAGCAATGAGCAGTTCTTC,CATSRDWGRSNEQFF
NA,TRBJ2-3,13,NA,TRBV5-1,TGCGCCAGCAGCTTGACTAGCACAGATACGCAGTATTTT,CASSLTSTDTQYF
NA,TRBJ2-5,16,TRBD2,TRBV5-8,TGTGCCAGCAGCTCCCGGACTAGCGGCATAGGGGAGACCCAGTACTTC,CASSSRTSGIGETQYF
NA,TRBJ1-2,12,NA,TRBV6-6,TGTGCCAGCAGTTACGACAATTATGGCTACACCTTC,CASSYDNYGYTF
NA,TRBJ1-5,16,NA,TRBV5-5,TGTGCCAGCAGCTTGGAACGGGGATCGGGCAATCAGCCCCAGCATTTT,CASSLERGSGNQPQHF
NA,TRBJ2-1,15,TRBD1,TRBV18,TGTGCCAGCTCACCAGGGACAGGGGCCTCCAATGAGCAGTTCTTC,CASSPGTGASNEQFF
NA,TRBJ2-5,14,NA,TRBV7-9,TGTGCCAGCAGCTTAGTCCAGACCCAAGAGACCCAGTACTTC,CASSLVQTQETQYF
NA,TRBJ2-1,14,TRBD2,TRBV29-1,TGCAGCGGGGGCCCCCTAGCGGGACACAATGAGCAGTTCTTC,CSGGPLAGHNEQFF
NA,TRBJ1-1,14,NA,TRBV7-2,TGTGCCAGCAGCTTAGGGGGTGTGAACACTGAAGCTTTCTTT,CASSLGGVNTEAFF
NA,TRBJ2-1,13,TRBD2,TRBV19,TGTGCCACGGGACTAGCGGGTGTAAATGAGCAGTTCTTC,CATGLAGVNEQFF
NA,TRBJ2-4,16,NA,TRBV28,TGTGCCAGCAGTACCCGGGACCCCACCGTCCGAAACATTCAGTACTTC,CASSTRDPTVRNIQYF
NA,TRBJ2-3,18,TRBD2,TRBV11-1,TGTGCCAGCAGCCCGTCTCGCCTAGCGGGAGGCCCTAAGGATACGCAGTATTTT,CASSPSRLAGGPKDTQYF
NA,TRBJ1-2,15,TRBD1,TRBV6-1,TGTGCCAGCAGTGTGAGGGACAGAGACAACTATGGCTACACCTTC,CASSVRDRDNYGYTF
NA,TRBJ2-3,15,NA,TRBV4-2,TGTGCCAGCAGCCAAGGGGCAGCCGACACAGATACGCAGTATTTT,CASSQGAADTDTQYF
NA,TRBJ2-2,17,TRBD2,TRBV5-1,TGCGCCAGCAGCTTGGCCGAGGTAGCGGGAGTCGCCGGGGAGCTGTTTTTT,CASSLAEVAGVAGELFF
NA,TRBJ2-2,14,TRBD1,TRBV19,TGTGCCAGTAGAGGACAGGGGTCGACCGGGGAGCTGTTTTTT,CASRGQGSTGELFF
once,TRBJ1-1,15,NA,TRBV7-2,TGTGCCAGCAGCCCCATGGGGACTGCTAACACTGAAGCTTTCTTT,CASSPMGTANTEAFF
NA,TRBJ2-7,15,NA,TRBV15,TGTGCCACCAGCAGAGAACCCAGGGTCTCATACGAGCAGTACTTC,CATSREPRVSYEQYF
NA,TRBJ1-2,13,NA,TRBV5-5,TGTGCCAGCACCGACCGGGCCGGCTATGGCTACACCTTC,CASTDRAGYGYTF
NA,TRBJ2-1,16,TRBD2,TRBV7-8,TGTGCCAGCAGCCCGCCCGGGACTAGCGTTTACAATGAGCAGTTCTTC,CASSPPGTSVYNEQFF
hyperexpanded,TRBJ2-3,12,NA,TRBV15,TGTGCCACCAGCAGCAGCACAGATACGCAGTATTTT,CATSSSTDTQYF
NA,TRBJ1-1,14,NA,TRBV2,TGTGCCAGCAGTGTTGGGGGCGTGGGCGCTGAAGCTTTCTTT,CASSVGGVGAEAFF
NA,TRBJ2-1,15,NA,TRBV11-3,TGTGCCAGCAGCTCGAACTACAGGGAAAGCAATGAGCAGTTCTTC,CASSSNYRESNEQFF
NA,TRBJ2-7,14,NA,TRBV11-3,TGTGCCAGCAGCCCCCAAGGAGCTCGGGGCGAGCAGTACTTC,CASSPQGARGEQYF
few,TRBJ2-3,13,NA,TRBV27,TGTGCCAGCAGTTCGCAAAGGACAGATACGCAGTATTTT,CASSSQRTDTQYF